This TCR beta chain derives from a study of T-cell reconstitution after alpha-beta-depleted transplantation in children. This clonotype was seen a few times. Unique molecular identifiers were built into the TCRbeta library. One entry per CDR3 protein, called by TCRdb with MiXCR from the PCR reads. The top ten clones hold less than 25% of a sample with about 130,000 distinct CDR3 sequences, roughly 10% of them seen once. Germline-derived CDR1 and CDR2 are SGDLS and YYNGEE. Losses at the gene ends were 0 bases for V and 3 bases for J; bases not matched to a gene: 5. This CDR3 region has 15 residues. The sequence was obtained from a girl less than two years old who had a stem cell transplant for combined immunodeficiency, so the T cells may come from the graft donor. The chain employs TRBV9 and TRBJ2-7; TRBD2 matches 8 bases. The specimen comprised PBMCs, mostly from graft donor cells, sampled 180 days after TCRalphabeta/CD19-depleted stem cell transplant. As DNA, the CDR3 is TGTGCCAGCAGCGTAGAGGGCGGGGGGTACTACGAGCAGTACTTC. Translated, it gives CASSVEGGGYYEQYF. The full variable domain, with the rest looked up from reference TRBV9 and TRBJ2-7, is DSGVTQTPKHLITATGQRVTLRCSPRSGDLSVYWYQQSLDQGLQFLIQYYNGEERAKGNILERFSAQQFPDLHSELNLSSLELGDSALYFCASSVEGGGYYEQYFGPGTRLTVT.